Listed here are 29 T cell receptor beta chains from one sample, sequenced in a study of cytomegalovirus exposure and HLA in healthy donors. Vbeta (60) and Jbeta (13) primers were used in the PCR. Sequenced by immunoSEQ multiplex PCR; TCRdb stores in-frame clones only, minus some. This sample carries under 150,000 clones, around 77% of them seen once, and the ten largest clones take around 2%. Sequenced material: PBMCs. The receptors originated from a woman in her 50s in good health and CMV-seronegative.

The chain is built from TRBV28 and TRBJ1-2; 9 nucleotides agree with TRBD1. The CDR3 is 15 residues long. The V segment lost 5 bases and the J segment 3 bases; nucleotides outside the gene matches: 7. From germline, CDR1 is MDHEN and CDR2 SYDVKM. As DNA, the CDR3 is TGTGCCAGCAGTGCGCCGACAGGGGGGTACTATGGCTACACCTTC. Translated, it gives CASSAPTGGYYGYTF.

V gene TRBV6-1 combines with J gene TRBJ2-1; 11 bases are shared with TRBD2. CDR1 is MNHNS, CDR2 SASEGT, per germline. Germline trimming cut 4 bases from V and 5 bases from J; bases unmatched to any gene: 7. The CDR3 is 16 amino acids. The CDR3 protein is CASSAIAGGRNNEQFF. The DNA for the CDR3 is TGTGCCAGCAGTGCCATAGCGGGAGGGCGAAACAATGAGCAGTTCTTC.

The chain carries TRBV7-2 and TRBJ2-7; 7 bases are a match to TRBD1. There are 14 residues in the CDR3. Unmatched junction bases numbered 7, after V lost 5 bases and J lost 3 bases. Germline values: CDR1 SGHTA, CDR2 FQGNSA. CDR3 sequence (DNA): TGTGCCAGCAGCCCACAGGGGAGCGGCTACGAGCAGTACTTC. Residues: CASSPQGSGYEQYF.

V is TRBV5-4 and J is TRBJ2-5; 7 bases map to TRBD2. The J segment lost 4 bases and the V segment lost 6 bases, leaving 6 bases of the junction unmatched. The CDR3 loop spans 13 amino acids. Germline-derived CDR1 and CDR2 are SGHNT and YYREEE (reference sequence). CDR3 nucleotide sequence: TGTGCCAGCACCTTTCGACTAGCAGAGACCCAGTACTTC. The encoded protein is CASTFRLAETQYF.

V gene TRBV14 combines with J gene TRBJ1-1, with unresolved D. Deletions cut 1 base from V and 1 base from J, with 7 bases between. This CDR3 spans 14 amino acids. Germline V CDR1 and CDR2: SGHDN, FVKESK. The CDR3 DNA reads as TGTGCCAGCAGCCAAGTACGGGAGAACACTGAAGCTTTCTTT. This codes for CASSQVRENTEAFF.

The chain couples TRBV5-4 to TRBJ2-1; 8 bases are shared with TRBD2. This CDR3 has 17 residues. CDR1 is SGHNT and CDR2 is YYREEE in the germline V gene (reference sequence). Trimming removed 2 bases from V and 1 base from J; junction bases left unmatched: 8. The CDR3 nucleotides read TGTGCCAGCAGCTTAGGACTAGCTTGGGAATCCTACAATGAGCAGTTCTTC. This encodes CASSLGLAWESYNEQFF.

V is TRBV5-1 and J is TRBJ2-5; 11 bases fit TRBD2. The tail of the sequence fits TRBJ2-7 better, so the J call may be wrong. The germline CDR1 and CDR2 sequences are SGHRS and YFSETQ. The CDR3 is 14 residues long. The CDR3 DNA is TGCGCCAGCAGCTTTAGCGGGAGGGTCGACGAGCAGTACTTC. It translates to CASSFSGRVDEQYF.

This clone was recorded a few times. Written as DNA, the CDR3 is TGTGCCAGTAGTGTCACAGGGTACCCAGATACGCAGTATTTT. Protein product: CASSVTGYPDTQYF. The chain links TRBV19 to TRBJ2-3; TRBD1 is a possible D gene (6 bases). Germline lookup yields CDR1 LNHDA and CDR2 SQIVND (reference sequence). The CDR3 runs 14 residues. V was shortened by 5 bases and J by 4 bases, with 13 bases between the two germline ends.

V and J are TRBV10-1 and TRBJ1-3; D is unclear. The CDR3 totals 18 residues. Looked up from germline, CDR1 is WNHNN and CDR2 is SYGVQD (reference sequence). V was shortened by 9 bases and J by 1 base, with 25 bases between the two germline ends. CDR3 protein: CARTSELSGRGSGNTIYF. The CDR3 DNA reads as TGCGCCAGGACCTCGGAATTGTCGGGAAGAGGATCTGGAAACACCATATATTTT.

This clone was counted once. The chain is built from TRBV9 and TRBJ2-4; 9 positions match TRBD2. Germline V gene sequence: CDR1 SGDLS, CDR2 YYNGEE. V shed 4 bases, J shed 8 bases, and the junction held 10 bases outside the gene matches. The CDR3 has 15 residues. CDR3 sequence reads: CASSQPLAGHDIQYF. The DNA for the CDR3 is TGTGCCAGCAGCCAACCACTAGCGGGCCACGACATTCAGTACTTC.

V is TRBV13 and J is TRBJ2-7, with D maybe TRBD1 (6 bases). Trimming took 5 bases from V and 2 from J, leaving 19 bases between them. The V gene's germline CDR1 is PRHDT and CDR2 FYEKMQ (reference sequence). The CDR3 has 16 amino acids. The CDR3 DNA follows: TGTGCCAGCAGCCCCCGAGAAGCAGGGGACGCCTACGAGCAGTACGTC. Encoded protein: CASSPREAGDAYEQYV.

This chain connects TRBV19 to TRBJ2-7; D is unclear. Germline V lookup: CDR1 LNHDA, CDR2 SQIVND (reference sequence). The CDR3 sequence is 14 residues long. The V end lost 1 base, the J end lost 2 bases, and 9 bases lay between the germline ends. The CDR3 sequence is CASSIVGGTYEQYF. Written as DNA, the CDR3 is TGTGCCAGTAGTATAGTAGGCGGAACCTACGAGCAGTACTTC. Filled out from reference TRBV19 and TRBJ2-7, the complete variable domain reads DGGITQSPKYLFRKEGQNVTLSCEQNLNHDAMYWYRQDPGQGLRLIYYSQIVNDFQKGDIAEGYSVSREKKESFPLTVTSAQKNPTAFYLCASSIVGGTYEQYFGPGTRLTVT.

This clone occurred a few times. The chain employs TRBV7-3 and TRBJ2-2; D unclear. Germline values: CDR1 SGHTA, CDR2 FQGTGA. CDR3 size: 15 residues. Between the trimmed V and J ends, which lost 5 bases and 4 bases, there was a span of 14 bases. CDR3 in amino acids: CASSRATSSTGELFF. The DNA of the CDR3 is TGTGCCAGCAGCCGTGCTACCTCGAGCACCGGGGAGCTGTTTTTT. The full variable domain, in which reference TRBV7-3 and TRBJ2-2 provide the parts outside the CDR3, is GAGVSQTPSNKVTEKGKYVELRCDPISGHTALYWYRQSLGQGPEFLIYFQGTGAADDSGLPNDRFFAVRPEGSVSTLKIQRTERGDSAVYLCASSRATSSTGELFFGEGSRLTVL.

The rearrangement links TRBV4-1 to TRBJ1-2; no firm D call. This CDR3 contains 14 residues. Trimming shortened V by 4 bases and J by 8 bases, and 17 bases separated the two germline ends. From germline, CDR1 is MGHRA and CDR2 YSYEKL. The CDR3 here is CASSPQRARSGYTF. CDR3 DNA: TGCGCCAGCAGCCCCCAGAGGGCCCGGAGCGGCTACACCTTC.

This clone has a handful of counts. The chain recombines TRBV28 with TRBJ1-2; D is undetermined. Germline assignment: CDR1 MDHEN and CDR2 SYDVKM. There are 13 residues in the CDR3. The V end lost 6 bases, the J end lost 0 bases, and 8 bases lay between the germline ends. CDR3 sequence reads: CASSPSPNYGYTF. The CDR3 nucleotides are TGTGCCAGCAGCCCGTCCCCTAACTATGGCTACACCTTC.

This rearrangement joins TRBV6-6 to TRBJ2-3; 7 nucleotides match TRBD2. The CDR3 length is 16 residues. Germline CDR1 MNHNY, CDR2 SVGAGI (reference sequence). The V segment lost 0 bases and the J segment 3 bases; nucleotides outside the gene matches: 6. In DNA, the CDR3 is TGTGCCAGCAGTTACTCGAAGCGGGGTAAAACAGATACGCAGTATTTT. It is translated as CASSYSKRGKTDTQYF.

This chain connects TRBV6-6 to TRBJ1-2; D unresolved. Trimming left V 8 bases short and J 2 bases short, with 6 bases between. CDR3 size: 11 residues. Germline loops: CDR1 MNHNY, CDR2 SVGAGI (reference sequence). The CDR3 DNA follows: TGTGCCAGCGGGAGGAACTATGGCTACACCTTC. Protein sequence: CASGRNYGYTF.

This chain uses TRBV11-3 with TRBJ2-3, with TRBD2 identical over 7 bases. The CDR3 contains 16 residues. J was trimmed by 2 bases and V by 2 bases; bases with no gene match: 7. Looked up from germline, CDR1 is SGHNT and CDR2 is YENEEA. The DNA for the CDR3 is TGTGCCAGCAGCTTATCCACAGCGGGACTCACAGATACGCAGTATTTT. This encodes CASSLSTAGLTDTQYF.

This chain joins TRBV30 and TRBJ1-5, with a tentative D call TRBD1 (5 bases). The length of the CDR3 is 15 residues. V lost 0 bases, J lost 3 bases, and 12 bases lay in between. Germline V gene sequence: CDR1 GTSNPN, CDR2 SVGIG (reference sequence). The CDR3 DNA sequence: TGTGCCTGGAGTGTCAATTCAGGGTTCAATCAGCCCCAGCATTTT. Its protein product is CAWSVNSGFNQPQHF.

The genes are TRBV9 and TRBJ2-4, with a possible D match to TRBD2 (6 bases). This CDR3 spans 15 amino acids. V lost 0 bases and J lost 7, with 14 bases in between. CDR1 is SGDLS, CDR2 YYNGEE, per germline. CDR3 protein: CASSVAGGEGNIQYF. CDR3 coding DNA: TGTGCCAGCAGCGTAGCTGGAGGGGAAGGGAACATTCAGTACTTC.

The chain couples TRBV7-2 to TRBJ2-7, with 7 bases that match TRBD2. Per germline, CDR1 SGHTA and CDR2 FQGNSA. With 1 base clipped from V and 1 base from J, the junction kept 1 base outside the gene matches. The CDR3 contains 14 residues. The CDR3 spells CASSLGRESYEQYV. CDR3 nucleotide sequence: TGTGCCAGCAGCTTAGGGCGGGAGTCCTACGAGCAGTACGTC.

The V gene is TRBV14, the J gene TRBJ2-6, with D maybe TRBD1 (5 bases). The CDR3 has 15 residues. Trimming took off 3 bases at V and 4 bases at J, with 10 bases between the two ends. The V gene's germline CDR1 is SGHDN and CDR2 FVKESK. This CDR3 is CASSHGHAGANVLTF. CDR3 nucleotide sequence: TGTGCCAGCAGCCACGGACATGCCGGGGCCAACGTCCTGACTTTC. Combining the CDR3 with reference TRBV14 and TRBJ2-6 gives the whole variable domain EAGVTQFPSHSVIEKGQTVTLRCDPISGHDNLYWYRRVMGKEIKFLLHFVKESKQDESGMPNNRFLAERTGGTYSTLKVQPAELEDSGVYFCASSHGHAGANVLTFGAGSRLTVL.

This chain joins TRBV6-6 and TRBJ1-1; 9 bases are shared with TRBD1. This CDR3 spans 14 amino acids. Germline V lookup: CDR1 MNHNY, CDR2 SVGAGI (reference sequence). V shed 6 bases, J shed 5 bases, and the junction held 7 bases outside the gene matches. The CDR3 nucleotides read TGTGCCAGCAGGAGCCGACAGGGGGGTACTGAAGCTTTCTTT. It encodes CASRSRQGGTEAFF.

The chain has TRBV5-1 and TRBJ1-1; the match to TRBD1 covers 7 bases. CDR3 length: 13 residues. V was pared by 4 bases and J by 8 bases, with 8 bases of the junction left unmatched. Germline V gene lookup returns CDR1 SGHRS and CDR2 YFSETQ. DNA for the CDR3: TGCGCCAGCAGCCTACCGACAGGGCAAGAAGCTTTCTTT. It codes for CASSLPTGQEAFF. The full variable domain, completed using reference TRBV5-1 and TRBJ1-1, is KAGVTQTPRYLIKTRGQQVTLSCSPISGHRSVSWYQQTPGQGLQFLFEYFSETQRNKGNFPGRFSGRQFSNSRSEMNVSTLELGDSALYLCASSLPTGQEAFFGQGTRLTVV.

The rearrangement joins TRBV10-2 to TRBJ2-3; 14 nucleotides match TRBD2. The ends lost 8 bases at V and 4 bases at J; junction bases unmatched: 5. Germline values: CDR1 WSHSY, CDR2 SAAADI. There are 15 residues in the CDR3. The CDR3 spells CASHRTSGRSDTQYF. Here the CDR3 DNA reads TGCGCCAGCCATAGGACTAGCGGGAGGTCAGATACGCAGTATTTT.

This chain joins TRBV10-3 and TRBJ2-3; tentative D call: TRBD2 (7 bases). CDR3 size: 15 residues. V was shortened by 6 bases and J by 0 bases, with 13 bases between the two germline ends. Germline loops: CDR1 ENHRY, CDR2 SYGVKD. CDR3 region: CAIRGGGQSTDTQYF. The DNA of the CDR3 is TGTGCCATCAGAGGGGGGGGACAAAGCACAGATACGCAGTATTTT.

The CDR3: CASSSETGPSSYEQYF. The CDR3 DNA follows: TGTGCCAGCAGTTCCGAGACAGGGCCGAGCTCCTACGAGCAGTACTTC. The genes are TRBV28 and TRBJ2-7; 7 nucleotides line up with TRBD1. CDR1 and CDR2 from the germline V gene are MDHEN and SYDVKM. The CDR3 loop spans 16 amino acids. V shed 4 bases, J shed 0 bases, and the junction held 9 bases outside the gene matches.

This clone was observed a handful of times. V gene TRBV6-5 combines with J gene TRBJ1-2; D gene ambiguous. CDR1 is MNHEY, CDR2 SVGAGI, per germline. V lost 7 bases and J 4 bases, leaving 13 bases between the germline ends. The CDR3 extends over 13 amino acids. The CDR3 spells CASKRTAGYGYTF. The CDR3 DNA is TGTGCCAGCAAGCGGACTGCGGGCTATGGCTACACCTTC.

The rearrangement joins TRBV4-2 to TRBJ2-7, with 10 positions matching TRBD2. Germline CDR1 and CDR2: LGHNA and YNFKEQ. This CDR3 region has 17 residues. The V segment lost 1 base and the J segment 3 bases; nucleotides outside the gene matches: 9. CDR3 nucleotide sequence: TGTGCCAGCAGCCAAGTCGGGACTAGCGAACTGATCTACGAGCAGTACTTC. Amino acid sequence: CASSQVGTSELIYEQYF.